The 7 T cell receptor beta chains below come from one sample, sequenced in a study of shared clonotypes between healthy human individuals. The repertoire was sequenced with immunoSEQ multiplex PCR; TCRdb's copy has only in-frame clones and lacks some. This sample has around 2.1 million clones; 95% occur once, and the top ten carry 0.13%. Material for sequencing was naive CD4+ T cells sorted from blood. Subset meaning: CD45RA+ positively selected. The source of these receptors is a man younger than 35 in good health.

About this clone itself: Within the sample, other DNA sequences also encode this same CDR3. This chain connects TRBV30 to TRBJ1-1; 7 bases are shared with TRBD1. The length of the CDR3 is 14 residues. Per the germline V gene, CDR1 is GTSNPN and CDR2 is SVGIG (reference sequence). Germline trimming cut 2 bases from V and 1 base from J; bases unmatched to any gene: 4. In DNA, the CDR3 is TGTGCCTGGAGTCCACAGGGGCCGAACACTGAAGCTTTCTTT. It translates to CAWSPQGPNTEAFF.

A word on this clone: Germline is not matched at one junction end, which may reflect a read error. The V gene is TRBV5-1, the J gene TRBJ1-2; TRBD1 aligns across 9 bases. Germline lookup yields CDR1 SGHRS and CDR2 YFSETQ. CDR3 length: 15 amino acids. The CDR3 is CASSFRQGVDYVYTF. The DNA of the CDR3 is TGCGCCAGCAGCTTTCGACAGGGGGTGGATTATGTCTACACCTTC.

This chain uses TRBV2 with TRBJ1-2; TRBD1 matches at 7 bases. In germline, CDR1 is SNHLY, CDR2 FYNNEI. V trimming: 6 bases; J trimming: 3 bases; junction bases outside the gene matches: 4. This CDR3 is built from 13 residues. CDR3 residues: CASRGQAHYGYTF. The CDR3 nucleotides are TGTGCCAGCAGAGGACAGGCCCACTATGGCTACACCTTC.

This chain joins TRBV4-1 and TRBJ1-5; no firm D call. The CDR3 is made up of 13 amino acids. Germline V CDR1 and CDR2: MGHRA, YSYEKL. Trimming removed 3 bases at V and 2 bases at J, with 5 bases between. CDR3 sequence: CASSHERNQPQHF. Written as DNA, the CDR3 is TGCGCCAGCAGCCACGAACGCAATCAGCCCCAGCATTTT.

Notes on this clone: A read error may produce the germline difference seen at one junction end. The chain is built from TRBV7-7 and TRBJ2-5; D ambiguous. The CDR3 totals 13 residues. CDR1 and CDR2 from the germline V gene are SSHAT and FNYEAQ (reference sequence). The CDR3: CASSQVEKETQYF. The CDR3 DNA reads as TGTGCTAGCAGCCAAGTTGAGAAAGAGACCCAGTACTTC.

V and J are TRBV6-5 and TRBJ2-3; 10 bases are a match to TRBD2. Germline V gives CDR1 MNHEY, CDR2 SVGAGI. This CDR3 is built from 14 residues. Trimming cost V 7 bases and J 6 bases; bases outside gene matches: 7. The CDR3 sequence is CASKRTSGGDTQYF. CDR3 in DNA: TGTGCCAGCAAAAGGACTAGCGGAGGGGATACGCAGTATTTT.

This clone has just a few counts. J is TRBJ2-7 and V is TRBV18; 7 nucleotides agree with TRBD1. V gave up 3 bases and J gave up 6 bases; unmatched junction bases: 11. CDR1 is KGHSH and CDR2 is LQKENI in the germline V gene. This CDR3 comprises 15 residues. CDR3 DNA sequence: TGTGCCAGCTCACCCTCCGGGACAGATCCTCTCGAGCAGTACTTC. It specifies CASSPSGTDPLEQYF. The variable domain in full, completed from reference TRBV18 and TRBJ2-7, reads NAGVMQNPRHLVRRRGQEARLRCSPMKGHSHVYWYRQLPEEGLKFMVYLQKENIIDESGMPKERFSAEFPKEGPSILRIQQVVRGDSAAYFCASSPSGTDPLEQYFGPGTRLTVT.